This T cell receptor (beta chain) was recorded in a study of T-cell reconstitution after alpha-beta-depleted transplantation in children. The CDR3 is 11 amino acids. V gave up 3 bases and J gave up 5 bases, with 7 bases separating them. Germline CDR1 is DFQATT and CDR2 is SNEGSKA (reference sequence). As it was prepared, the TCRbeta library received unique molecular identifiers. TCRdb reprocessed the PCR reads with MiXCR, giving one entry per CDR3 protein. The sample holds about 240,000 distinct CDR3 sequences, 20% to 30% seen once. This TCR was sampled from a girl aged 2 to 10 with Fanconi anemia, due to receive a stem cell transplant. Sequencing was performed on PBMCs, taken before TCRalphabeta/CD19-depleted stem cell transplant. The chain has TRBV20-1 and TRBJ1-1; D is uncertain. CDR3: CSASIRTEAFF. CDR3 coding DNA: TGCAGTGCTAGTATCCGGACTGAAGCTTTCTTT.